These T cell receptor beta chains were read from a single sample in a study of identical twins. Each CDR3 protein gets one entry after TCRdb re-called the 5' RACE reads with MiXCR. This sample yields around 370,000 distinct CDR3 sequences, of which about 9% are seen a single time; roughly 9% belongs to the top ten. The sample consisted of naive T cells sorted from blood. The receptors were sampled from a woman in her forties or fifties in good health. The CDR3 runs from the conserved cysteine through the conserved F or W. Fields, in order: D gene, J gene, V gene, clone size, CDR3 DNA, CDR3 protein. D genes are given only for firm matches. A row's size may be missing; if present it is once, few, many or a size class.

NA TRBJ1-1 TRBV6-4 NA TGTGCCAGCAGGGGGACGGGGGCGAGTGAAGCTTTCTTT CASRGTGASEAFF
NA TRBJ1-5 TRBV20-1 many TGCAGTGCTATCTCTAGGGGGAATCAGCCCCAGCATTTT CSAISRGNQPQHF
NA TRBJ2-5 TRBV29-1 many TGCAGCGGCCGGAGGGGGAGGCAAGAGACCCAGTACTTC CSGRRGRQETQYF
TRBD1 TRBJ1-2 TRBV7-9 few TGTGCCAGCAGCCGCGAGCAGGGGGTAGGGAAGTCCTATGGCTACACCTTC CASSREQGVGKSYGYTF
NA TRBJ1-2 TRBV7-9 many TGTGCCAGCAGCTTACAGGAAGGAGACTATGGCTACACCTTC CASSLQEGDYGYTF
NA TRBJ2-5 TRBV12-5 NA TGTGCTAGTGGTCCCTCGGCGAGGGGGGAGACCCAGTACTTC CASGPSARGETQYF
NA TRBJ1-2 TRBV12-3/TRBV12-4 NA TGTGCCAGCAGCCCTCTGGGACGATCGGTCAACTATGGCTACACCTTC CASSPLGRSVNYGYTF
NA TRBJ1-1 TRBV5-1 many TGCGCCAGCAGCTTGGACGGACGGGTGAACACTGAAGCTTTCTTT CASSLDGRVNTEAFF
NA TRBJ2-3 TRBV11-2 NA TGTGCCAGCAGCCCCAGAGCTCGCGTCGTGGAAGATACGCAGTATTTT CASSPRARVVEDTQYF
NA TRBJ2-1 TRBV24-1 few TGTGCCACCAGTGATGGCGACTGGGTTTCCTACAATGAGCAGTTCTTC CATSDGDWVSYNEQFF
NA TRBJ2-1 TRBV29-1 few TGCAGCGTTCTTAGCGTCAATGAGCAGTTCTTC CSVLSVNEQFF
NA TRBJ1-1 TRBV12-3/TRBV12-4 NA TGTGCCAGCAGCACATCTCCTAACACTGAAGCTTTCTTT CASSTSPNTEAFF
NA TRBJ2-1 TRBV5-4 NA TGTGCCAGCAGCTTGATCGGGGCCAATGAGCAGTTCTTC CASSLIGANEQFF
NA TRBJ2-7 TRBV5-1 many TGCGCCAGCAGCTTGGTTCAGAACCACGAGCAGTACTTC CASSLVQNHEQYF
NA TRBJ2-3 TRBV5-1 NA TGCGCCAGCAGCTTGGGAGCAGGGGCTAGCACAGATACGCAGTATTTT CASSLGAGASTDTQYF
NA TRBJ2-2 TRBV18 many TGTGCCAGCTCGCGCGGACTTGGTATCGGGGAGCTGTTTTTT CASSRGLGIGELFF
TRBD2 TRBJ2-5 TRBV12-3/TRBV12-4 many TGTGCCAGCAGTACCCGGACTAGCGGGAAAGGAGAGACCCAGTACTTC CASSTRTSGKGETQYF
TRBD2 TRBJ2-4 TRBV20-1 few TGCAGTGCACCAGGACTAGAGGGGAACATTCAGTACTTC CSAPGLEGNIQYF
NA TRBJ1-6 TRBV11-2 NA TGTGCCAGCAGCTCAGGGCTCTTGCGTTCACCCCTCCACTTT CASSSGLLRSPLHF
TRBD2 TRBJ2-2 TRBV27 NA TGTGCCAGCCATACTAGCGGGAACACCGGGGAGCTGTTTTTT CASHTSGNTGELFF
TRBD2 TRBJ2-1 TRBV3-1 NA TGTGCCAGCAGCCGCGACATGACTAGCGGTAAGGACAATGAGCAGTTCTTC CASSRDMTSGKDNEQFF
NA TRBJ2-4 TRBV7-2 few TGTGCCAGCAGCTCCACCCGGGGATTAATGAACATTCAGTACTTC CASSSTRGLMNIQYF
NA TRBJ2-1 TRBV12-3/TRBV12-4 NA TGTGCCAGCGGAAGCGGAGACCCCAGGCGTGAGCAGTTCTTC CASGSGDPRREQFF
NA TRBJ2-7 TRBV5-4 NA TGTGCCAGCAGGACGAGTTCAGCAACCTACGAGCAGTACTTC CASRTSSATYEQYF
NA TRBJ2-1 TRBV7-2 NA TGTGCCAGCAGCTTAGACGCGGGTAGATCCTACAATGAGCAGTTCTTC CASSLDAGRSYNEQFF
TRBD2 TRBJ2-1 TRBV4-1 few TGCGCCAGCAGCCCCGGGGCTAGCGGGAGAAGGGGCGATGAGCAGTTCTTC CASSPGASGRRGDEQFF
TRBD2 TRBJ2-1 TRBV5-1 many TGCGCCAGCAGCCTCGGGACGGGGGGTTACAATGAGCAGTTCTTC CASSLGTGGYNEQFF
TRBD2 TRBJ2-7 TRBV5-1 NA TGCGCCAGCAGCTTCGCGGGAGGGAGCTACGAGCAGTACTTC CASSFAGGSYEQYF
TRBD2 TRBJ2-1 TRBV20-1 few TGCAGTGCTGCCCTGACGGGAGGGCCGAATGAGCAGTTCTTC CSAALTGGPNEQFF
NA TRBJ1-5 TRBV12-3/TRBV12-4 NA TGTGCCAGCAGTTTCACGTTTAATCAGCCCCAGCATTTT CASSFTFNQPQHF
NA TRBJ1-1 TRBV3-1 NA TGTGCCAGCAGCCAAGGAGGGGGATTGGGTACTGAAGCTTTCTTT CASSQGGGLGTEAFF
NA TRBJ2-5 TRBV5-1 NA TGCACCAGCAGCTTGGCCTCACAGTACCAAGAGACCCAGTACTTC CTSSLASQYQETQYF
TRBD2 TRBJ2-5 TRBV6-5 many TGTGCCAGCGGTGCGGGAGGGCCAAGAGAGACCCAGTACTTC CASGAGGPRETQYF
NA TRBJ1-1 TRBV10-2 many TGCGCCAGCAGTGAGAACAAAAACACTGAAGCTTTCTTT CASSENKNTEAFF
TRBD2 TRBJ2-3 TRBV24-1 many TGTGCCACCAGTGAACCTACGGGACTAGTGGATACGCAGTATTTT CATSEPTGLVDTQYF
NA TRBJ1-1 TRBV6-2/TRBV6-3 NA TGTGCCAGTCACACGGGGGCTCCGAGTGAAGCTTTCTTT CASHTGAPSEAFF
TRBD1 TRBJ2-2 TRBV27 NA TGTGCCAGCAGTCACCTTACTACAGGGGTCGGGGAGCTGTTTTTT CASSHLTTGVGELFF
NA TRBJ2-2 TRBV12-3/TRBV12-4 NA TGTGCCAGCAGTTTAGCGCAACGCATCAACACCGGGGAGCTGTTTTTT CASSLAQRINTGELFF
TRBD1 TRBJ2-1 TRBV5-1 NA TGCGCCAGCAGCTTGTCGGGACAGGGGGCGTCCTACAATGAGCAGTTCTTC CASSLSGQGASYNEQFF
NA TRBJ1-2 TRBV4-1 NA TGCGCCAGCAGCCAAGACCGGGTTGACATGCACTTGGATGGCTACACCTTC CASSQDRVDMHLDGYTF
NA TRBJ2-7 TRBV25-1 NA TGTGCCAGCAGTGACGCCCGGACCCCAGGGCACGAGCAGTACTTC CASSDARTPGHEQYF
NA TRBJ2-1 TRBV7-7 NA TGTGCCAGCAGCTTAGGGGACCAGAGCTATGAGCAGTTCTTC CASSLGDQSYEQFF
TRBD1 TRBJ2-5 TRBV5-1 NA TGCGCCAGCAGCGTGGACAGGGGTCAGACCCAGTACTTC CASSVDRGQTQYF
NA TRBJ1-1 TRBV3-1 NA TGTGCCAGCAGCCAGAGGACTGAAGCTTTCTTT CASSQRTEAFF
NA TRBJ2-2 TRBV5-1 many TGCGCCAGCCGTCGACTCCTCACCGGGGAGCTGTTTTTT CASRRLLTGELFF
TRBD2 TRBJ2-7 TRBV20-1 few TGCAGTGCTAGAGACTCCGGGACTAGCGGAAATCTCTACGAGCAGTACTTC CSARDSGTSGNLYEQYF
NA TRBJ2-7 TRBV19 few TGTGCCAGTAGCCTAGCGAGAGGCACCGGCGAGCAGTACTTC CASSLARGTGEQYF
NA TRBJ2-1 TRBV5-1 few TGCGCCAGCAGCTTGACCGCGGTACAGGGAAGGGAGAATGAGCAGTTCTTC CASSLTAVQGRENEQFF
NA TRBJ2-6 TRBV27 NA TGTGCCAGCAGTTTAGAATCCGGGAGCTCTGGGGCCAACGTCCTGACTTTC CASSLESGSSGANVLTF
NA TRBJ2-3 TRBV6-2/TRBV6-3 NA TGTGCCAGCAGCGCTTCACACTCCAGCACAGATACGCAGTATTTT CASSASHSSTDTQYF
NA TRBJ2-3 TRBV5-6 few TGTGCCAGCAGCATAGGCGAAGATACGCAGTATTTT CASSIGEDTQYF
TRBD1 TRBJ1-1 TRBV5-1 many TGCGCCAGCAGCCAGGGGGGCGCATCTGAAGCTTTCTTT CASSQGGASEAFF
TRBD2 TRBJ2-1 TRBV5-1 few TGCGCCAGCAGCTATGGGACTAGCGGGAGTCCCGGTGAGCAGTTCTTC CASSYGTSGSPGEQFF